This is a list of T cell receptor beta chains from one sample in a study of T cells after yellow fever vaccination. Using its own MiXCR run on the 5' RACE reads, TCRdb lists one record per CDR3 protein. Among 300,000 to 450,000 distinct CDR3 sequences, around 8.1% were seen once, and the ten largest hold roughly 15%. Specimen: PBMCs, collected approximately 40 days after the first yellow fever vaccination. The receptor set was obtained from a man between 18 and 35 years old who received the YFV17D yellow fever vaccine. CDR3s include the opening cysteine and the closing phenylalanine or tryptophan. The D gene is left open where the match is weak. Clone size is given for some rows only: seen once, a few or many times, or a class if the clone is expanded.

size	D	V	J	DNA	CDR3
few	-	TRBV19	TRBJ1-5	TGTGCCAGCTGTCAGACAGGCTATAGCAATCAGCCCCAGCATTTT	CASCQTGYSNQPQHF
-	TRBD2	TRBV4-2	TRBJ2-5	TGTGCCAGCAGGGTCACTGAGCGGGGGGAACAAGAGACCCAGTACTTC	CASRVTERGEQETQYF
-	-	TRBV18	TRBJ2-3	TGTGCCAGCTCACCACCGGGTGGGCAAAGCCTTACAGATACGCAGTATTTT	CASSPPGGQSLTDTQYF
few	-	TRBV18	TRBJ1-6	TGTGCCAGCTCACCAAGCAGAAATTCACCCCTCCACTTT	CASSPSRNSPLHF
-	-	TRBV5-6	TRBJ2-1	TGTGCCAGCAGCCCATTAGGTATCGACAATGAGCAGTTCTTC	CASSPLGIDNEQFF
few	-	TRBV4-3	TRBJ2-3	TGCGCCAGCAGCCGGGACGTCAACACAGATACGCAGTATTTT	CASSRDVNTDTQYF
many	-	TRBV10-3	TRBJ2-1	TGTGCCATCAGTGAGTCTGTTCCGAGTGAGCAGTTCTTC	CAISESVPSEQFF
few	-	TRBV7-9	TRBJ2-7	TGTGCCAGCAGCTTGGAGCGGTACGAGCAGTACTTC	CASSLERYEQYF
few	-	TRBV4-3	TRBJ2-3	TGCGCCAGCAGCCAACAGGGTATTACAGATACGCAGTATTTT	CASSQQGITDTQYF
-	-	TRBV4-3	TRBJ1-2	TGCGCCAGCAGCCAAGAGAGGGGCCCTTATGGCTACACCTTC	CASSQERGPYGYTF
few	-	TRBV7-9	TRBJ1-1	TGTGCCAGCAGCCCCAGGGTGTACGGGGGAAGCACTGAAGCTTTCTTT	CASSPRVYGGSTEAFF
-	-	TRBV5-1	TRBJ2-3	TGCGCCAGCAGCGTGCGACAGACAGATACGCAGTATTTT	CASSVRQTDTQYF
few	-	TRBV4-1	TRBJ1-2	TGCGCCAGCAGCCAAGCAGGGTACAGGGCAAACTATGGCTACACCTTC	CASSQAGYRANYGYTF
-	-	TRBV19	TRBJ2-1	TGTGCCAGTAGTATCCGGTCACCGCGAAATGAGCAGTTCTTC	CASSIRSPRNEQFF
many	-	TRBV12-3/TRBV12-4	TRBJ2-5	TGTGCCAGCAGTTTAGCGCATAGCCCAGAGACCCAGTACTTC	CASSLAHSPETQYF
-	TRBD1	TRBV3-1	TRBJ1-5	TGTGCCAGCAGCCCAGGACAGGGTCATCGTCAGCCCCAGCATTTT	CASSPGQGHRQPQHF
-	-	TRBV4-3	TRBJ2-3	TGCGCCAGCAGCCAAGATGGCCCTGGATATACGCAGTATTTT	CASSQDGPGYTQYF
-	-	TRBV11-3	TRBJ2-3	TGTGCCAGCAGCCTCGGGGGCCCGGACACAGATACGCAGTATTTT	CASSLGGPDTDTQYF
few	-	TRBV20-1	TRBJ2-7	TGCAGTGCTAGAGATCGGTTCAGGGACTACGAGCAGTACTTC	CSARDRFRDYEQYF
few	-	TRBV5-5	TRBJ1-2	TGTGCCAGCAGCCACCGCGGCGGGCGAGGCTATGGCTACACCTTC	CASSHRGGRGYGYTF
many	-	TRBV20-1	TRBJ2-1	TGCAGTGCGCGACCGTTGGAGTTCTTC	CSARPLEFF
few	-	TRBV5-6	TRBJ1-2	TGTGCCAGCAGCTTGCAATTGGACCAGGTCTATGGCTACACCTTC	CASSLQLDQVYGYTF
-	-	TRBV2	TRBJ2-2	TGTGCCAGCCGCACGGCAGGGAGTGTCACCGGGGAGCTGTTTTTT	CASRTAGSVTGELFF
few	TRBD2	TRBV6-2/TRBV6-3	TRBJ2-3	TGTGCCAGCAGTTACACCGCGGGGGACCCAGATACGCAGTATTTT	CASSYTAGDPDTQYF
-	-	TRBV21-1	TRBJ1-1	TGTGCCAGCAGCAAAGTCGGCTTAGCCTCCAACCGACAAATGAACACTGAAGCTTTCTTT	CASSKVGLASNRQMNTEAFF
few	-	TRBV20-1	TRBJ1-3	TGCAGTGCTAGCGGACAGACAGTTGGGAACACCATATATTTT	CSASGQTVGNTIYF
few	TRBD2	TRBV4-2	TRBJ2-1	TGTGCCAGCAGCCAGCCCACTAGCGCCCCAGCCTACAATGAGCAGTTCTTC	CASSQPTSAPAYNEQFF
few	-	TRBV2	TRBJ1-5	TGTGCCAGCAGTGGGGACATTCAACATCAGCCCCAGCATTTT	CASSGDIQHQPQHF
few	TRBD1	TRBV7-3	TRBJ1-2	TGTGCCAGCAGCCCTACCCCCGGGACAGGGGAAGGCTACACCTTC	CASSPTPGTGEGYTF
few	-	TRBV7-7	TRBJ2-5	TGTGCCAGCTCCCCCGGGGCGAAAGAGACCCAGTACTTC	CASSPGAKETQYF
-	TRBD2	TRBV5-1	TRBJ2-3	TGCGCCAGCAGCCCCAAAGCGGGGAAGACAGATACGCAGTATTTT	CASSPKAGKTDTQYF
-	-	TRBV19	TRBJ2-7	TGTGCCAGTGCGGGTGGTTGGGAGCAGTACTTC	CASAGGWEQYF
many	TRBD2	TRBV11-2	TRBJ2-3	TGTGCCAGCAGCCGACTAGCGGGGGTCACAGATACGCAGTATTTT	CASSRLAGVTDTQYF
many	-	TRBV20-1	TRBJ1-6	TGCAGTGCTAGAGGGGCCTTAGGGGAACCCCTCCACTTT	CSARGALGEPLHF
-	-	TRBV5-1	TRBJ1-3	TGCGCCAGCAGCTTGACAGCGGACTCTGGAAACACCATATATTTT	CASSLTADSGNTIYF
many	-	TRBV29-1	TRBJ2-5	TGCAGCGTTGAAGATAGGGCGGGCCTCGGGTGGACCCAGTACTTC	CSVEDRAGLGWTQYF
few	-	TRBV7-8	TRBJ2-5	TGTGCCAGCAGCCCTAAGTGGGGGGACGAGACCCAGTACTTC	CASSPKWGDETQYF
few	-	TRBV5-6	TRBJ1-1	TGTGCCAGCAGACCTACAGGCAAGGGGAACACTGAAGCTTTCTTT	CASRPTGKGNTEAFF
-	TRBD1	TRBV5-4	TRBJ2-7	TGTGCCAGCAGCTTGGGGGGGACAGATTTCTACGAGCAGTACTTC	CASSLGGTDFYEQYF